Here is one TCR beta chain with its context. The antigen remains unidentified. Researchers divided each subset's genomic DNA evenly across several immunoSEQ plates. Libraries were prepared by immunoSEQ multiplex PCR; TCRdb keeps only in-frame clonotypes and omits some of them. The table has more than 1.2 million clones, 98% seen once. CDR3 length: 13 residues. The V end lost 1 base, the J end lost 9 bases, and 10 bases lay between the germline ends. Germline V gene data show CDR1 as SEHNR and CDR2 as FQNEAQ (reference sequence). These data come from a study of shared clonotypes between healthy human individuals. Findings and limits, study-wide: How much donors shared clonotypes was expected to be affected by sequencing depth. Generation of non-shared clonotypes was less probable than generation of clonotypes shared by all four donors.

The source is a man between 25 and 39 years old in good health. The sample comprised naive CD4+ T cells sorted from blood. This sample's subset: CD45RA+ positively selected. The chain joins TRBV7-9 to TRBJ1-5, with no clear D. The CDR3 bases are TGTGCCAGCAGCTTAGGGGGAGGGATGCCCCAGCATTTT. It is translated as CASSLGGGMPQHF.